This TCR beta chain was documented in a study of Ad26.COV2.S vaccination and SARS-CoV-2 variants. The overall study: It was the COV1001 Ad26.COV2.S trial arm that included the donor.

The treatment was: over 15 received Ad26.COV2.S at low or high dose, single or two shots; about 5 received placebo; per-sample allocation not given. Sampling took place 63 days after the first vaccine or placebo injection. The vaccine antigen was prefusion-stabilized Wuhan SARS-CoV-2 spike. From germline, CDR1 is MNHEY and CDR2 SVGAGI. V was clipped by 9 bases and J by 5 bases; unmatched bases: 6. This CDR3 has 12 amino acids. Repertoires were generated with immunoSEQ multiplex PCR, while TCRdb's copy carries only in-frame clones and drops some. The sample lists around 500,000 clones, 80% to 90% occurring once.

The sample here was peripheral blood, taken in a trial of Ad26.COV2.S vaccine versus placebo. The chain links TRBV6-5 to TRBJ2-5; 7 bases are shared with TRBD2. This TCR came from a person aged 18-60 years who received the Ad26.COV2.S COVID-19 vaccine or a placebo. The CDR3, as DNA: TGTGCCAGTAGTCGGGGGGTCGAGACCCAGTACTTC. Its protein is CASSRGVETQYF.